This T cell receptor beta chain originates from a study of OX40 agonist ivuxolimab in advanced cancers. Deletions cut 5 bases from V and 0 bases from J, with 8 bases between. The CDR3 contains 13 residues. Germline lookup yields CDR1 SGHRS and CDR2 YFSETQ. TCRdb's copy holds only in-frame clones and misses some; the assay was immunoSEQ multiplex PCR. The repertoire holds more than 65,000 clones, around 83% seen once, with roughly 17% in the top ten. The rearrangement joins TRBV5-1 to TRBJ2-5, with D perhaps TRBD1 (5 bases). The clonotype comes from an adult with an advanced solid tumor such as melanoma, head and neck, liver or kidney cancer. Sequenced here: CD4+ or CD8+ T cells sorted from blood, sampled in a trial of the OX40 agonist ivuxolimab. CDR3 loop: CASSADNQETQYF. The CDR3 DNA is TGCGCCAGCAGTGCGGACAACCAAGAGACCCAGTACTTC. Combining the CDR3 with reference TRBV5-1 and TRBJ2-5 gives the whole variable domain KAGVTQTPRYLIKTRGQQVTLSCSPISGHRSVSWYQQTPGQGLQFLFEYFSETQRNKGNFPGRFSGRQFSNSRSEMNVSTLELGDSALYLCASSADNQETQYFGPGTRLLVL.